A single sample is the source of the 14 T cell receptor beta chains below, sequenced in a study of cytomegalovirus exposure and HLA in healthy donors. This PCR relied on a set of 60 Vbeta primers and 13 Jbeta primers. TCRdb's copy holds only in-frame clones and misses some; the assay was immunoSEQ multiplex PCR. The repertoire consists of about 89,000 clones, with less than 85% occurring once and the leading ten covering approximately 1.8%. Sequencing was performed on PBMCs. Source of these receptors: a male donor in good health and CMV-seronegative.

The gene calls are TRBV9 and TRBJ1-1; TRBD1 is a possible D gene (5 bases). The CDR3 length is 16 residues. Germline V CDR1 and CDR2: SGDLS, YYNGEE. V lost 3 bases and J 4 bases, leaving 19 bases between the germline ends. This chain's CDR3 is CASSGGGRGEGTEAFF. In nucleotides, the CDR3 is TGTGCCAGCAGCGGGGGGGGGAGGGGTGAGGGCACTGAAGCTTTCTTT.

The J gene is TRBJ1-2, the V gene TRBV30; D call uncertain. Trimming stripped 0 bases from V and 7 bases from J, with 15 bases between. The CDR3 consists of 14 residues. Germline assignment: CDR1 GTSNPN and CDR2 SVGIG (reference sequence). The CDR3 bases are TGTGCCTGGAGTGTACAACAGCTTGGCGTTGGCTACACCTTC. It yields the protein CAWSVQQLGVGYTF. Drawing the rest from reference TRBV30 and TRBJ1-2, the complete variable domain is SQTIHQWPATLVQPVGSPLSLECTVEGTSNPNLYWYRQAAGRGLQLLFYSVGIGQISSEVPQNLSASRPQDRQFILSSKKLLLSDSGFYLCAWSVQQLGVGYTFGSGTRLTVV.

The J gene is TRBJ2-3, the V gene TRBV6-1; TRBD2 might be the D (7 bases). Germline CDR1 MNHNS, CDR2 SASEGT. The CDR3 spans 12 residues. The V and J ends lost 4 bases and 8 bases respectively, with 10 bases between them. The CDR3 sequence: CASSARGGTQYF. CDR3 in DNA: TGTGCCAGCAGTGCGAGGGGGGGTACGCAGTATTTT.

A note on this clone: The same CDR3 can be traced to other DNA sequences in this sample. J is TRBJ1-2 and V is TRBV5-1; D possibly corresponds to TRBD1 (5 bases). The CDR3 consists of 13 residues. Germline V lookup: CDR1 SGHRS, CDR2 YFSETQ. V gave up 0 bases and J gave up 2 bases, with 5 bases separating them. The CDR3 loop reads CASSLDRNYGYTF. The CDR3 region has the DNA TGCGCCAGCAGCTTGGACAGGAACTATGGCTACACCTTC.

J is TRBJ1-1 and V is TRBV30, with D uncertain. Germline V gene lookup returns CDR1 GTSNPN and CDR2 SVGIG (reference sequence). Trimming took 3 bases from V and 0 from J, leaving 14 bases between them. This CDR3 region has 15 residues. CDR3 bases: TGTGCCTGGAGCATTGGAGGAGACATGAACACTGAAGCTTTCTTT. It encodes CAWSIGGDMNTEAFF.

V usage is TRBV11-3 and J usage is TRBJ2-5; D is unresolved. V lost 3 bases to trimming and J lost 5 bases, with 13 bases between them. The CDR3 is 14 amino acids. Germline V gene sequence: CDR1 SGHNT, CDR2 YENEEA. The CDR3 bases are TGTGCCAGCAGCTTCCGGCGGATCCGGGAGACCCAGTACTTC. Its protein is CASSFRRIRETQYF.

The gene calls are TRBV9 and TRBJ2-7, with 7 positions matching TRBD1. Trimming cost V 3 bases and J 3 bases; bases outside gene matches: 9. Germline CDR1 reads SGDLS; CDR2 reads YYNGEE. This CDR3 region has 15 residues. CDR3 sequence reads: CASSGGQNTGYEQYF. CDR3 bases: TGTGCCAGCAGCGGGGGACAGAACACGGGCTACGAGCAGTACTTC.

V and J are TRBV19 and TRBJ2-7, with 9 nucleotides matching TRBD2. In germline, CDR1 is LNHDA, CDR2 SQIVND (reference sequence). V lost 10 bases, J lost 3 bases, and 13 bases stayed unmatched. The CDR3 contains 15 residues. CDR3 protein: CATQGSSGSNYEQYF. CDR3 DNA: TGTGCCACCCAAGGTAGTAGCGGGAGTAACTACGAGCAGTACTTC.

The rearrangement uses TRBV6-1 and TRBJ1-5; possibly TRBD1 for D (6 bases). The CDR3 has 13 residues. Germline V gives CDR1 MNHNS, CDR2 SASEGT. Trimming left V 6 bases short and J 4 bases short, with 10 bases between. CDR3 bases: TGTGCCAGCAGGAAACAGGGAAATCAGCCCCAGCATTTT. Translating it yields CASRKQGNQPQHF.

The rearrangement joins TRBV5-6 to TRBJ2-3; D unclear. Trimming cost V 0 bases and J 1 base, with 3 bases left between them. The length of the CDR3 is 13 residues. Germline V gene lookup returns CDR1 SGHDT and CDR2 YYEEEE. The CDR3 region is CASSLGGTDTQYF. As DNA, the CDR3 is TGTGCCAGCAGCTTGGGAGGCACAGATACGCAGTATTTT.

Notes on this clone: The same CDR3 is also encoded by other DNA sequences in this sample. The chain carries TRBV7-9 and TRBJ2-5; no firm D call. The CDR3 loop spans 16 amino acids. Germline V gene lookup returns CDR1 SEHNR and CDR2 FQNEAQ (reference sequence). V was pared by 1 base and J by 4 bases, with 16 bases between. The CDR3 loop is CASSLDRPPSGETQYF. The CDR3 coding sequence is TGTGCCAGCAGCTTAGATCGGCCACCCTCGGGAGAGACCCAGTACTTC.

Of note for this clone: Other DNA sequences within the sample encode an identical CDR3. The gene calls are TRBV10-1 and TRBJ1-5; a possible D gene is TRBD1 (5 bases). The germline CDR1 and CDR2 sequences are WNHNN and SYGVQD (reference sequence). V lost 10 bases, J lost 1 base, and 14 bases lay in between. The CDR3 is 14 amino acids. DNA for the CDR3: TGCGCCACCGGCGGGGGGGTGAGCAATCAGCCCCAGCATTTT. This encodes CATGGGVSNQPQHF.

This clone has only a few counts. The J gene is TRBJ2-7, the V gene TRBV29-1; 9 bases match TRBD2. J gave up 6 bases and V 5 bases, and 8 bases lay outside the gene matches. From germline, CDR1 is SQVTM and CDR2 ANQGSEA. The CDR3 runs to 13 residues. This CDR3 reads CSVFQRGAFEQYF. Here the CDR3 DNA reads TGCAGCGTTTTTCAGCGGGGGGCCTTCGAGCAGTACTTC.

The rearrangement joins TRBV4-1 to TRBJ2-7; 12 bases fit TRBD1. The junction had 7 bases not matched to a gene; V was cut back by 5 bases and J by 5 bases. This CDR3 is built from 15 residues. In germline, CDR1 is MGHRA, CDR2 YSYEKL. CDR3 nucleotide sequence: TGCGCCAGCAGCACCCGGGACAGGGGGCTAGACGAGCAGTACTTC. Its translation is CASSTRDRGLDEQYF.